The source of this T cell receptor beta chain is a study of blood T cell repertoires in COVID-19. V lost 3 bases and J 10 bases, leaving 25 bases between the germline ends. This CDR3 is 16 amino acids long. Germline CDR1 is DFQATT and CDR2 is SNEGSKA (reference sequence). Assay used: immunoSEQ multiplex PCR; TCRdb lists only in-frame clones, some missing. Of 170,000 or so clones in the sample, 80% to 90% are singletons; the top ten hold around 8.6%. The sequenced sample was peripheral blood. The chain couples TRBV20-1 to TRBJ2-1, with TRBD2 as a possible D gene (5 bases). The TCR sequence derives from a man in his fifties or sixties with active or convalescent COVID-19. This chain's CDR3 is CSASIPSGKIQWEQFF. CDR3 DNA sequence: TGCAGTGCTAGTATTCCCAGCGGCAAAATTCAATGGGAGCAGTTCTTC.